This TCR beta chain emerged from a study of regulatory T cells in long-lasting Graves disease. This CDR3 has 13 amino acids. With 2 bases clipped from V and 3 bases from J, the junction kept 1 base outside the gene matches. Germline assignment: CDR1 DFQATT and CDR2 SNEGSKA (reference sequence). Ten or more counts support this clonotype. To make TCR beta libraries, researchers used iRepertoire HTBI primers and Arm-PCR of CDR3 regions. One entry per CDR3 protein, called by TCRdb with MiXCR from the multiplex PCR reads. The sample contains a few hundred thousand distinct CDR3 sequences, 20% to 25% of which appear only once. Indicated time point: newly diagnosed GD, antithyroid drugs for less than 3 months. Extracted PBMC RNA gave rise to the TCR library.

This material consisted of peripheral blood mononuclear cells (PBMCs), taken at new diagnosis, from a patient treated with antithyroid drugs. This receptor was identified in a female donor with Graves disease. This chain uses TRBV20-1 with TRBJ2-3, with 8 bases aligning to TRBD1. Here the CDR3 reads CSARRQGTDTQYF. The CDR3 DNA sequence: TGCAGTGCTAGACGACAGGGGACAGATACGCAGTATTTT.